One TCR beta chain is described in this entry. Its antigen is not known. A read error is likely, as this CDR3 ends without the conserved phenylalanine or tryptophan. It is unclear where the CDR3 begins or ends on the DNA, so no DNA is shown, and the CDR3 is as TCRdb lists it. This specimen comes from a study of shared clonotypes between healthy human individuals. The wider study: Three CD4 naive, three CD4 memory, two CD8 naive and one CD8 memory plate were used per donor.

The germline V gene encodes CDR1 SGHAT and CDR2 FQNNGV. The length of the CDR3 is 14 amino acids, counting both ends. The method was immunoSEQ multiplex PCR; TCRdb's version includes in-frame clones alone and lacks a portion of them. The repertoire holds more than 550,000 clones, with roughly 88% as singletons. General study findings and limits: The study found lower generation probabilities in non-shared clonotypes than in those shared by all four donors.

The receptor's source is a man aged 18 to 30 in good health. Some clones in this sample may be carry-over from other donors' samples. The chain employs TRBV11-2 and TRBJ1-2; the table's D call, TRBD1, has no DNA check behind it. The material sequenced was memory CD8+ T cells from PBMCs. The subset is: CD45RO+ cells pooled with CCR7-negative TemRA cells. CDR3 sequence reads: CASSLGGDRFPFES.